Following are 27 T cell receptor beta chains from one sample sequenced in a study of shared clonotypes between healthy human individuals. The assay was immunoSEQ multiplex PCR, and TCRdb's table has in-frame clones only and misses some. The sample includes about half a million clones, around 73% of them seen just once. The source material was PBMCs. The receptors originated from a woman between 35 and 50 years old in good health. Some clones in this sample may be carry-over from other donors' samples.

The rearrangement uses TRBV27 and TRBJ1-5; 9 bases are shared with TRBD1. Germline V gives CDR1 MNHEY, CDR2 SMNVEV (reference sequence). The junction had 12 bases not matched to a gene; V was cut back by 6 bases and J by 0 bases. This CDR3 has 18 amino acids. CDR3 sequence: CASRTHRDRDTSNQPQHF. The CDR3 nucleotides read TGTGCCAGCAGAACCCACCGGGACAGGGATACTAGCAATCAGCCCCAGCATTTT.

This clone was detected only a few times. This chain connects TRBV9 to TRBJ2-3, with a possible D match to TRBD2 (6 bases). From germline, CDR1 is SGDLS and CDR2 YYNGEE. This CDR3 is 16 amino acids long. V dropped 0 bases and J dropped 4 bases, with 15 bases sitting between them. The CDR3 sequence: CASSVDSGVTADTQYF. CDR3 nucleotides: TGTGCCAGCAGCGTAGATTCGGGAGTTACCGCAGATACGCAGTATTTT. Together with reference TRBV9 and TRBJ2-3, the CDR3 gives the full variable domain: DSGVTQTPKHLITATGQRVTLRCSPRSGDLSVYWYQQSLDQGLQFLIQYYNGEERAKGNILERFSAQQFPDLHSELNLSSLELGDSALYFCASSVDSGVTADTQYFGPGTRLTVL.

The chain uses TRBV18 and TRBJ2-7; 9 positions match TRBD2. V lost 3 bases and J lost 3; bases outside the gene matches: 9. Germline CDR1 is KGHSH and CDR2 is LQKENI. The CDR3 spans 16 residues. This chain's CDR3 is CASSPYSVTSGYEQYF. CDR3 DNA sequence: TGTGCCAGCTCACCGTACTCCGTGACTAGCGGCTACGAGCAGTACTTC.

This clone was counted only a few times. CDR3 coding DNA: TGTGCCAGCGGCATTAATGAAAAACTGTTTTTT. Translating it yields CASGINEKLFF. This chain connects TRBV28 to TRBJ1-4, with D hard to call. The CDR3 loop spans 11 amino acids. Trimming shortened V by 8 bases and J by 4 bases, and 5 bases separated the two germline ends. Germline V gene data show CDR1 as MDHEN and CDR2 as SYDVKM.

This chain uses TRBV7-8 with TRBJ2-2; a possible D gene is TRBD1 (6 bases). CDR1 SGHVS and CDR2 FQNEAQ come from the germline V gene. The CDR3 length is 18 residues. The V end lost 3 bases, the J end lost 2 bases, and 19 bases lay between the germline ends. CDR3 sequence reads: CASSFLGPRQANTGELFF. The CDR3 coding sequence is TGTGCCAGCAGCTTTTTGGGCCCCCGACAGGCTAACACCGGGGAGCTGTTTTTT. Drawing the rest from reference TRBV7-8 and TRBJ2-2, the complete variable domain is GAGVSQSPRYKVAKRGQDVALRCDPISGHVSLFWYQQALGQGPEFLTYFQNEAQLDKSGLPSDRFFAERPEGSVSTLKIQRTQQEDSAVYLCASSFLGPRQANTGELFFGEGSRLTVL.

This chain connects TRBV29-1 to TRBJ2-1; TRBD2 agrees at 10 bases. V lost 2 bases and J lost 3; bases outside the gene matches: 1. This CDR3 has 14 amino acids. Per germline, CDR1 SQVTM and CDR2 ANQGSEA. The CDR3 DNA reads as TGCAGCGTTGAAAGACTAGCGGGCTACAATGAGCAGTTCTTC. It encodes CSVERLAGYNEQFF.

The chain uses TRBV14 and TRBJ1-1, with 7 nucleotides matching TRBD1. Trimming at V came to 4 bases and at J to 4 bases, leaving 9 bases not matched to a gene. The CDR3 runs to 15 residues. Germline V gene data show CDR1 as SGHDN and CDR2 as FVKESK. CDR3 sequence: CASSPSDRPGTEAFF. CDR3 nucleotides: TGTGCCAGCAGCCCGTCGGACAGGCCAGGCACTGAAGCTTTCTTT.

This chain uses TRBV6-4 with TRBJ2-2; D ambiguous. The CDR3 covers 15 residues. V was shortened by 3 bases and J by 2 bases, with 10 bases between the two germline ends. Germline lookup yields CDR1 MRHNA and CDR2 SNTAGT. The CDR3 is CASSEEEGNTGELFF. In nucleotides, the CDR3 is TGTGCCAGCAGTGAAGAAGAAGGAAACACCGGGGAGCTGTTTTTT.

The rearrangement links TRBV10-3 to TRBJ2-3, with D possibly being TRBD1 (6 bases). V lost 10 bases to trimming and J lost 3 bases, with 11 bases between them. Germline values: CDR1 ENHRY, CDR2 SYGVKD. The CDR3 runs 12 residues. CDR3 in amino acids: CATRGETDTQYF. Here the CDR3 DNA reads TGTGCCACCAGGGGCGAGACAGATACGCAGTATTTT.

The chain is built from TRBV9 and TRBJ2-5, with D perhaps matching TRBD2 (5 bases). The V gene's germline CDR1 is SGDLS and CDR2 YYNGEE. The V and J ends lost 3 bases and 6 bases respectively, with 15 bases between them. This CDR3 region has 14 residues. As DNA, the CDR3 is TGTGCCAGCAGCGGAGAGGGTGGGAGAAAGACCCAGTACTTC. Translating it yields CASSGEGGRKTQYF. Supplemented by reference TRBV9 and TRBJ2-5, the full variable domain reads DSGVTQTPKHLITATGQRVTLRCSPRSGDLSVYWYQQSLDQGLQFLIQYYNGEERAKGNILERFSAQQFPDLHSELNLSSLELGDSALYFCASSGEGGRKTQYFGPGTRLLVL.

V and J are TRBV28 and TRBJ2-7; TRBD1 might be the D (6 bases). Trimming shortened V by 7 bases and J by 2 bases, and 9 bases separated the two germline ends. This CDR3 has 12 residues. Per germline, CDR1 MDHEN and CDR2 SYDVKM. CDR3 sequence: CASNPGAYEQYF. CDR3 bases: TGTGCCAGCAATCCAGGGGCCTACGAGCAGTACTTC.

V and J are TRBV6-5 and TRBJ2-7; D might be TRBD1 (6 bases). This CDR3 comprises 14 residues. Germline V CDR1 and CDR2: MNHEY, SVGAGI. V lost 0 bases and J 2 bases, leaving 8 bases between the germline ends. The CDR3 spells CASSYSRGTYEQYF. DNA of the CDR3: TGTGCCAGCAGTTACTCCAGGGGAACCTACGAGCAGTACTTC.

The V gene is TRBV7-2, the J gene TRBJ2-5; D is unclear. The V end lost 0 bases, the J end lost 5 bases, and 13 bases lay between the germline ends. This CDR3 is built from 15 residues. Germline V gives CDR1 SGHTA, CDR2 FQGNSA. The CDR3 DNA reads as TGTGCCAGCAGCTTAGCGGTGCAAGAGAGGGAGACCCAGTACTTC. Translated, it gives CASSLAVQERETQYF.

A few counts support this clone. Different DNA sequences within this sample yield the same CDR3. The J gene is TRBJ2-1, the V gene TRBV7-9; D gene ambiguous. Trimming stripped 3 bases from V and 8 bases from J, with 5 bases between. The V gene's germline CDR1 is SEHNR and CDR2 FQNEAQ (reference sequence). The CDR3 covers 11 residues. The CDR3 bases are TGTGCCAGCAGCTTCTTCGATGAGCAGTTCTTC. It is translated as CASSFFDEQFF.

CDR3: CASSLFPGPQPANEQFF. CDR3 in DNA: TGTGCCAGCAGCTTATTCCCGGGTCCCCAACCGGCAAATGAGCAGTTCTTC. This chain links TRBV7-3 with TRBJ2-1; D not resolved. Trimming removed 2 bases from V and 7 bases from J, with 21 bases in between. Per germline, CDR1 SGHTA and CDR2 FQGTGA. CDR3 size: 17 residues.

This clone was observed once. V usage is TRBV9 and J usage is TRBJ2-2, with D maybe TRBD2 (6 bases). The CDR3 is 14 residues long. The ends were cut back, 5 bases at V and 1 base at J, with 9 bases in the middle. The germline V gene has CDR1 SGDLS and CDR2 YYNGEE. This CDR3 reads CASRGSGNTGELFF. In DNA, the CDR3 is TGTGCCAGCAGAGGTAGCGGGAACACCGGGGAGCTGTTTTTT.

This clone was detected a few times. The J gene is TRBJ1-4, the V gene TRBV6-1; weak D call: TRBD1 (5 bases). CDR1 and CDR2 (germline): MNHNS, SASEGT. The V and J ends lost 4 bases and 5 bases respectively, with 11 bases between them. This CDR3 region has 14 residues. The CDR3 nucleotides read TGTGCCAGCAGTGTCGGACAAAGAAATGAAAAACTGTTTTTT. This sequence encodes CASSVGQRNEKLFF.

The V and J genes are TRBV11-2 and TRBJ2-7; D gene unclear. V was cut by 3 bases and J by 4 bases, with 19 bases left in between. Germline V lookup: CDR1 SGHAT, CDR2 FQNNGV. The CDR3 is made up of 16 amino acids. The CDR3 DNA is TGTGCCAGCAGCTTTCTAGACGCCGGAAACGGGTACGAGCAGTACTTC. It is translated as CASSFLDAGNGYEQYF.

Written as DNA, the CDR3 is TGCGCCAGCAGTGAGATGGGGGGGCTTGGTGAAAAACTGTTTTTT. This gives the protein CASSEMGGLGEKLFF. This chain joins TRBV10-2 and TRBJ1-4, with a possible D match to TRBD1 (6 bases). CDR1 is WSHSY, CDR2 SAAADI, per germline. V lost 2 bases and J 7 bases, leaving 14 bases between the germline ends. The CDR3 sequence is 15 residues long.

Comment on this clone: A far larger clone is just one base off, so this is likely a read error. This rearrangement joins TRBV6-1 to TRBJ2-7, with a weak D call TRBD1 (6 bases). The CDR3 is 15 residues long. Germline V CDR1 and CDR2: MNHNS, SASEGT. The CDR3 is CAGSELAGVPSEQYF. The CDR3 bases are TGTGCCGGCAGTGAACTGGCAGGGGTACCTTCCGAGCAGTACTTC.

V usage is TRBV6-6 and J usage is TRBJ2-7; 11 nucleotides line up with TRBD2. The CDR3 is 15 amino acids. Trimming took 6 bases from V and 4 from J; bases not matched to a gene: 8. Per germline, CDR1 MNHNY and CDR2 SVGAGI (reference sequence). CDR3 loop: CASSYSGREGYEQYF. The CDR3 bases are TGTGCCAGCAGCTATAGCGGGAGGGAAGGTTACGAGCAGTACTTC.

This sequence joins TRBV6-5 and TRBJ1-1; D is unresolved. Germline V gives CDR1 MNHEY, CDR2 SVGAGI. V was trimmed by 6 bases and J by 4 bases, leaving 12 bases between them. This CDR3 has 13 residues. The DNA for the CDR3 is TGTGCCAGCAGCCTTTTATACACCACTGAAGCTTTCTTT. Translating it yields CASSLLYTTEAFF.

The rearrangement uses TRBV4-2 and TRBJ1-4; maybe TRBD1 (6 bases). Trimming cost V 4 bases and J 7 bases, with 13 bases left between them. Germline loops: CDR1 LGHNA, CDR2 YNFKEQ. This CDR3 region has 14 residues. CDR3 bases: TGTGCCAGCAGCCCCGAGGGGGGGCGTGAAAAACTGTTTTTT. Translating gives CASSPEGGREKLFF.

This clone was seen a single time. The J gene is TRBJ2-3, the V gene TRBV21-1. TRBV21-1 is a pseudogene locus. The CDR3 has 13 amino acids. CDR3 nucleotides: TGTGCCAGCAGGGCCAGCCCCTCAGATACGCAGTATTTT. Its protein product is CASRASPSDTQYF.

The rearrangement joins TRBV21-1 to TRBJ1-1; TRBD1 was called by the table and not checked on the DNA. TRBV21-1 is a recognized pseudogene. The CDR3 has 12 residues. CDR3 sequence (DNA): TGTGCCAGCAGACATCTAGGACAGGGTGCTTTCTTT. Amino acids: CASRHLGQGAFF.

The chain uses TRBV7-8 and TRBJ1-1, with TRBD1 matching over 8 bases. The ends lost 0 bases at V and 7 bases at J; junction bases unmatched: 7. Germline lookup yields CDR1 SGHVS and CDR2 FQNEAQ. The CDR3 runs to 15 residues. The CDR3 nucleotides read TGTGCCAGCAGCTTAGCTTGGACAGGGAGCCGTGAAGCTTTCTTT. It yields the protein CASSLAWTGSREAFF. The complete variable domain, with remaining parts taken from reference TRBV7-8 and TRBJ1-1, reads GAGVSQSPRYKVAKRGQDVALRCDPISGHVSLFWYQQALGQGPEFLTYFQNEAQLDKSGLPSDRFFAERPEGSVSTLKIQRTQQEDSAVYLCASSLAWTGSREAFFGQGTRLTVV.

In its sample, this clone was seen once. The chain links TRBV6-5 to TRBJ1-4; 7 bases match TRBD1. V shed 3 bases, J shed 5 bases, and the junction held 9 bases outside the gene matches. There are 16 residues in the CDR3. Per germline, CDR1 MNHEY and CDR2 SVGAGI. CDR3 protein: CASSYSTGAPNEKLFF. The CDR3 coding sequence is TGTGCCAGCAGTTATTCAACAGGGGCCCCAAATGAAAAACTGTTTTTT.